Each of the 30 T cell receptor beta chains below was sequenced from the same sample in a study of cytomegalovirus exposure and HLA in healthy donors. PCR amplification relied on 60 Vbeta primers (plus 13 Jbeta primers). Sequencing was performed with immunoSEQ multiplex PCR; in TCRdb, only in-frame clones are kept and a portion is missing. The sample features about 67,000 clones, with 1.7% in its top ten. The sample was PBMCs. All receptors derive from a woman between 25 and 40 years old in good health and CMV-seronegative.

J is TRBJ2-7 and V is TRBV18, with TRBD1 matching over 9 bases. This CDR3 region has 15 residues. With 3 bases clipped from V and 5 bases from J, the junction kept 8 bases outside the gene matches. Germline V gene lookup returns CDR1 KGHSH and CDR2 LQKENI. CDR3 in amino acids: CASSPGQGRGHEQYF. CDR3 coding DNA: TGTGCCAGCTCACCGGGACAGGGTAGGGGGCACGAGCAGTACTTC.

This chain links TRBV4-1 with TRBJ1-5; D unclear. The V and J ends lost 0 bases and 5 bases respectively, with 8 bases between them. Per the germline V gene, CDR1 is MGHRA and CDR2 is YSYEKL. The CDR3 is 14 amino acids. The CDR3 DNA reads as TGCGCCAGCAGCCAAGAGCCAGATTATCAGCCCCAGCATTTT. Its protein is CASSQEPDYQPQHF.

The chain has TRBV4-1 and TRBJ2-7, with unresolved D. CDR1 is MGHRA and CDR2 is YSYEKL in the germline V gene. This CDR3 comprises 13 residues. The V gene lost 3 bases and the J gene lost 5 bases, with 11 bases spanning the gap. Here the CDR3 DNA reads TGCGCCAGCAGCCAGGAGTTTGTGGACGAGCAGTACTTC. Its translation: CASSQEFVDEQYF.

Here the CDR3 DNA reads TGTGCCAGCTCACCAGAAATAGCGAACACCGGGGAGCTGTTTTTT. Its protein product is CASSPEIANTGELFF. The chain uses TRBV18 and TRBJ2-2, with no clear D. V lost 2 bases and J lost 0, with 7 bases in between. Germline-derived CDR1 and CDR2 are KGHSH and LQKENI. The CDR3 has 15 residues.

The V and J genes are TRBV6-4 and TRBJ2-3, with 7 bases lining up with TRBD2. V trimming: 0 bases; J trimming: 4 bases; junction bases outside the gene matches: 4. The CDR3 contains 15 residues. CDR1 is MRHNA and CDR2 is SNTAGT in the germline V gene. The CDR3 region is CASSDSLGGPDTQYF. CDR3 bases: TGTGCCAGCAGTGACTCGCTGGGAGGGCCAGATACGCAGTATTTT.

The CDR3 DNA sequence: TGTGCCACCAGCAGAGATCTGAACAGGGGCACTGAAGCTTTCTTT. As protein: CATSRDLNRGTEAFF. This chain joins TRBV15 and TRBJ1-1; 7 bases line up with TRBD1. This CDR3 is 15 amino acids long. V lost 0 bases to trimming and J lost 4 bases; unmatched junction nucleotides: 5. The V gene's germline CDR1 is LNHNV and CDR2 YYDKDF (reference sequence).

The chain is built from TRBV29-1 and TRBJ1-1, with TRBD1 as a possible D gene (6 bases). CDR1 and CDR2 (germline): SQVTM, ANQGSEA. This CDR3 contains 15 residues. V was trimmed by 0 bases and J by 1 base, leaving 12 bases between them. This CDR3 reads CSVEDLIGGNTEAFF. The CDR3 DNA sequence: TGCAGCGTTGAAGATCTGATAGGGGGGAACACTGAAGCTTTCTTT.

The V call is TRBV4-3, the J call TRBJ1-2, with 8 bases fitting TRBD1. Germline V CDR1 and CDR2: LGHNA, YSLEER. J gave up 4 bases and V 0 bases, and 10 bases lay outside the gene matches. The CDR3 length is 17 residues. In nucleotides, the CDR3 is TGCGCCAGCAGCCAAGAGGGTTCTCAGGGGGCGGTCTATGGCTACACCTTC. As protein: CASSQEGSQGAVYGYTF.

The chain recombines TRBV4-2 with TRBJ2-7; D call uncertain. V lost 1 base and J 5 bases, leaving 6 bases between the germline ends. The CDR3 sequence is 12 residues long. The germline V gene encodes CDR1 LGHNA and CDR2 YNFKEQ. The CDR3: CASSQGGHEQYF. CDR3 nucleotides: TGTGCCAGCAGCCAAGGTGGGCACGAGCAGTACTTC.

V gene TRBV6-1 combines with J gene TRBJ2-7; no reliable D call. This CDR3 contains 12 residues. CDR1 and CDR2 from the germline V gene are MNHNS and SASEGT. V was shortened by 4 bases and J by 2 bases, with 6 bases between the two germline ends. This CDR3 is CASSAQAYEQYF. The CDR3 DNA reads as TGTGCCAGCAGTGCCCAGGCCTACGAGCAGTACTTC.

This sequence joins TRBV4-3 and TRBJ2-7, with TRBD1 matching over 7 bases. Germline lookup yields CDR1 LGHNA and CDR2 YSLEER. This CDR3 has 17 residues. With V trimmed by 0 bases and J by 3 bases, 11 bases remained unmatched. The CDR3 loop reads CASSQDAPYTGVYEQYF. CDR3 in DNA: TGCGCCAGCAGCCAAGACGCGCCTTATACAGGGGTCTACGAGCAGTACTTC.

The V and J genes are TRBV27 and TRBJ2-7, with D possibly matching TRBD2 (6 bases). Germline V CDR1 and CDR2: MNHEY, SMNVEV (reference sequence). Trimming took off 2 bases at V and 2 bases at J, with 13 bases between the two ends. The CDR3 totals 15 residues. CDR3 DNA: TGTGCCAGCAGTTTAGGACTACCCAATGCCTACGAGCAGTACTTC. It specifies CASSLGLPNAYEQYF.

The rearrangement uses TRBV7-9 and TRBJ2-2, with D perhaps matching TRBD1 (5 bases). There are 12 residues in the CDR3. V was cut by 5 bases and J by 11 bases, with 12 bases left in between. Germline CDR1 and CDR2: SEHNR and FQNEAQ (reference sequence). The CDR3 protein is CASSRTRGELFF. In nucleotides, the CDR3 is TGTGCCAGCAGCCGAACAAGGGGTGAGCTGTTTTTT. The full variable domain, with the rest looked up from reference TRBV7-9 and TRBJ2-2, is DTGVSQNPRHKITKRGQNVTFRCDPISEHNRLYWYRQTLGQGPEFLTYFQNEAQLEKSRLLSDRFSAERPKGSFSTLEIQRTEQGDSAMYLCASSRTRGELFFGEGSRLTVL.

Here the CDR3 reads CSVEQGRAGYTF. CDR3 nucleotide sequence: TGCAGCGTTGAACAGGGGCGGGCTGGCTACACCTTC. V gene TRBV29-1 combines with J gene TRBJ1-2; a weak D match, TRBD1 (6 bases). Between the trimmed V and J ends, which lost 2 bases and 7 bases, there was a span of 11 bases. The CDR3 extends over 12 amino acids. Germline V gene data show CDR1 as SQVTM and CDR2 as ANQGSEA.

The chain joins TRBV7-6 to TRBJ2-5, with TRBD2 as a possible D gene (5 bases). The CDR3 runs 14 residues. Looked up from germline, CDR1 is SGHVS and CDR2 is FNYEAQ. V lost 1 base to trimming and J lost 5 bases, with 11 bases between them. Written as DNA, the CDR3 is TGTGCCAGCAGCTTAGGGACTCCCTGGGAGACCCAGTACTTC. It codes for CASSLGTPWETQYF.

The CDR3 reads CASSIVPGEQYF. The DNA of the CDR3 is TGTGCCAGTAGTATTGTCCCGGGCGAGCAGTACTTC. V and J are TRBV19 and TRBJ2-7; D gene unclear. Germline V lookup: CDR1 LNHDA, CDR2 SQIVND (reference sequence). V gave up 3 bases and J gave up 6 bases, with 9 bases separating them. The CDR3 runs 12 residues.

V gene TRBV5-1 combines with J gene TRBJ1-2, with D tentatively TRBD1 (6 bases). Trimming took 3 bases from V and 2 from J, leaving 11 bases between them. CDR3 length equals 14 residues. Germline-derived CDR1 and CDR2 are SGHRS and YFSETQ. The CDR3 reads CASSSTGDNYGYTF. DNA of the CDR3: TGCGCCAGCAGCTCGACAGGTGACAACTATGGCTACACCTTC.

This chain connects TRBV6-5 to TRBJ2-1; TRBD2 is a possible D gene (7 bases). Germline V CDR1 and CDR2: MNHEY, SVGAGI. There are 14 residues in the CDR3. The V gene lost 2 bases and the J gene lost 7 bases, with 12 bases spanning the gap. CDR3 region: CASSYVGGANEQFF. The DNA of the CDR3 is TGTGCCAGCAGTTACGTAGGGGGGGCGAATGAGCAGTTCTTC.

The chain employs TRBV29-1 and TRBJ2-5, with unresolved D. This CDR3 has 13 residues. V shed 0 bases and J shed 5 bases, with 10 bases lying between them. Germline V CDR1 and CDR2: SQVTM, ANQGSEA. The CDR3 sequence is CSVEDPQEETQYF. The CDR3 coding sequence is TGCAGCGTTGAAGACCCCCAAGAGGAGACCCAGTACTTC.

V and J are TRBV25-1 and TRBJ2-3, with TRBD1 matching over 8 bases. The germline V gene encodes CDR1 MGHDK and CDR2 SYGVNS. CDR3 length: 14 amino acids. J lost 2 bases, V lost 7 bases, and 5 bases had no gene match. The CDR3 DNA reads TGTGCCAGCACAAACAGGGGGTACACAGATACGCAGTATTTT. It yields the protein CASTNRGYTDTQYF. The variable domain in full, completed from reference TRBV25-1 and TRBJ2-3, reads EADIYQTPRYLVIGTGKKITLECSQTMGHDKMYWYQQDPGMELHLIHYSYGVNSTEKGDLSSESTVSRIRTEHFPLTLESARPSHTSQYLCASTNRGYTDTQYFGPGTRLTVL.

The chain links TRBV19 to TRBJ1-1; no reliable D call. Germline lookup yields CDR1 LNHDA and CDR2 SQIVND (reference sequence). The CDR3 consists of 13 residues. Trimming stripped 5 bases from V and 2 bases from J, with 9 bases between. CDR3 nucleotides: TGTGCCAGTAGTTATGGGCTTAACACTGAAGCTTTCTTT. Translation: CASSYGLNTEAFF.

V and J are TRBV30 and TRBJ2-5; 8 bases are a match to TRBD1. Germline values: CDR1 GTSNPN, CDR2 SVGIG (reference sequence). V dropped 5 bases and J dropped 5; count of bases not matched to a gene: 7. The CDR3 contains 13 residues. CDR3 sequence reads: CAWDRTGKETQYF. The CDR3 DNA is TGTGCCTGGGACCGGACAGGGAAGGAGACCCAGTACTTC.

DNA for the CDR3: TGCAGTGCTGTCGCGGGCGGAGGCTACACCTTC. Amino acid sequence: CSAVAGGGYTF. The chain links TRBV20-1 to TRBJ1-2, with D unresolved. The CDR3 is 11 amino acids. The ends were cut back, 5 bases at V and 8 bases at J, with 12 bases in the middle. CDR1 is DFQATT and CDR2 is SNEGSKA in the germline V gene (reference sequence).

V is TRBV4-3 and J is TRBJ2-1; 10 bases fit TRBD2. With 0 bases clipped from V and 9 bases from J, the junction kept 8 bases outside the gene matches. The length of the CDR3 is 16 residues. Germline CDR1 reads LGHNA; CDR2 reads YSLEER. CDR3 in amino acids: CASSQEGAGGLGEQFF. The CDR3 nucleotides read TGCGCCAGCAGCCAAGAGGGAGCGGGGGGGCTTGGTGAGCAGTTCTTC.

The chain joins TRBV7-3 to TRBJ2-7, with 13 nucleotides matching TRBD2. The CDR3 consists of 15 residues. Germline V gives CDR1 SGHTA, CDR2 FQGTGA. The J segment lost 6 bases and the V segment lost 5 bases, leaving 7 bases of the junction unmatched. The CDR3 sequence: CASSPTSGGAGEQYF. The CDR3 DNA reads as TGTGCCAGCAGCCCCACTAGCGGGGGGGCGGGCGAGCAGTACTTC.

This rearrangement joins TRBV29-1 to TRBJ2-7, with D perhaps TRBD2 (6 bases). The germline V gene encodes CDR1 SQVTM and CDR2 ANQGSEA. This CDR3 contains 16 residues. The V end was cut by 1 base, the J end by 2 bases, with 18 bases between. The CDR3: CSVEGFAGQNAYEQYF. DNA for the CDR3: TGCAGCGTTGAAGGGTTTGCGGGGCAGAACGCCTACGAGCAGTACTTC.

In DNA, the CDR3 is TGTGCCAGCAGTTACTCGGTGGCTAGCACAGATACGCAGTATTTT. Its translation is CASSYSVASTDTQYF. The chain carries TRBV6-5 and TRBJ2-3; D ambiguous. The CDR3 contains 15 residues. The V gene lost 0 bases and the J gene lost 0 bases, with 7 bases spanning the gap. Germline V gives CDR1 MNHEY, CDR2 SVGAGI.

V is TRBV10-3 and J is TRBJ1-4; D remains ambiguous. Germline CDR1 and CDR2: ENHRY and SYGVKD. V dropped 3 bases and J dropped 7 bases, with 15 bases sitting between them. This CDR3 spans 15 amino acids. The CDR3 bases are TGTGCCATCAGTGATTCCGGGTTCCTCAGTGAAAAACTGTTTTTT. Its protein is CAISDSGFLSEKLFF.

V and J are TRBV13 and TRBJ1-2; possible D gene TRBD1, 6 bases. This CDR3 spans 14 amino acids. Trimming pared 8 bases from V and 3 bases from J, leaving 16 bases between. From germline, CDR1 is PRHDT and CDR2 FYEKMQ (reference sequence). Here the CDR3 DNA reads TGTGCCAGCTTGCGACAGGATAATTACTATGGCTACACCTTC. Protein: CASLRQDNYYGYTF.

This chain connects TRBV4-1 to TRBJ1-1; a possible D gene is TRBD1 (5 bases). The CDR3 sequence is 13 residues long. Trimming left V 2 bases short and J 5 bases short, with 9 bases between. Germline CDR1 MGHRA, CDR2 YSYEKL. CDR3 nucleotide sequence: TGCGCCAGCAGCCAAAGGGGAAAGACTGAAGCTTTCTTT. Protein: CASSQRGKTEAFF.